Shown below are 25 T cell receptor beta chains from a single sample sequenced in a study of shared clonotypes between healthy human individuals. The assay was immunoSEQ multiplex PCR, and TCRdb's table has in-frame clones only and misses some. The repertoire consists of approximately 500,000 clones, with approximately 78% occurring once and the leading ten covering 9.5% to 15%. The sample taken for sequencing was PBMCs. The receptors were sampled from a woman aged 40 to 55 in good health. Some clones in this sample may be carry-over from other donors' samples.

The V gene is TRBV5-1, the J gene TRBJ1-2; the match to TRBD1 covers 8 bases. CDR3 length: 14 amino acids. Germline V lookup: CDR1 SGHRS, CDR2 YFSETQ. V shed 4 bases, J shed 5 bases, and the junction held 7 bases outside the gene matches. CDR3 sequence reads: CASSEGQAGYGYTF. In nucleotides, the CDR3 is TGCGCCAGCAGCGAGGGACAGGCGGGTTATGGCTACACCTTC. The full variable domain, completed using reference TRBV5-1 and TRBJ1-2, is KAGVTQTPRYLIKTRGQQVTLSCSPISGHRSVSWYQQTPGQGLQFLFEYFSETQRNKGNFPGRFSGRQFSNSRSEMNVSTLELGDSALYLCASSEGQAGYGYTFGSGTRLTVV.

This rearrangement joins TRBV7-3 to TRBJ2-7; D ambiguous. Germline V gene data show CDR1 as SGHTA and CDR2 as FQGTGA. V lost 2 bases to trimming and J lost 1 base, with 6 bases between them. This CDR3 has 13 residues. The CDR3 DNA is TGTGCCAGCAGCTTAGCTCATTCCTACGAGCAGTACTTC. Amino acid sequence: CASSLAHSYEQYF.

V and J are TRBV29-1 and TRBJ1-4; D perhaps matches TRBD1 (5 bases). V shed 6 bases and J shed 1 base, with 9 bases lying between them. Per germline, CDR1 SQVTM and CDR2 ANQGSEA. This CDR3 has 13 amino acids. CDR3 nucleotide sequence: TGCAGCGTCGTTGACAGAACTAATGAAAAACTGTTTTTT. It encodes CSVVDRTNEKLFF.

This chain joins TRBV28 and TRBJ2-7; D possibly corresponds to TRBD2 (5 bases). The CDR3 extends over 14 amino acids. Per the germline V gene, CDR1 is MDHEN and CDR2 is SYDVKM. The germline V and J ends were trimmed by 5 bases and 2 bases, with 13 bases remaining between them. The CDR3 is CASSHPLAPYEQYF. The CDR3 nucleotides read TGTGCCAGCAGTCATCCCCTAGCTCCCTACGAGCAGTACTTC.

V and J are TRBV11-3 and TRBJ2-1; D remains unclear. Trimming removed 0 bases from V and 3 bases from J, with 9 bases in between. The CDR3 is 15 residues long. CDR1 and CDR2 from the germline V gene are SGHNT and YENEEA. The CDR3 loop reads CASSLDPGLYNEQFF. The CDR3 nucleotides read TGTGCCAGCAGCTTAGACCCCGGCCTCTACAATGAGCAGTTCTTC.

This clone was seen at least ten times. The CDR3 reads CASMNREPYEQYF. CDR3 coding DNA: TGTGCCAGCATGAACAGGGAGCCTTACGAGCAGTACTTC. The chain couples TRBV28 to TRBJ2-7; tentatively, D is TRBD1 (6 bases). The germline V gene has CDR1 MDHEN and CDR2 SYDVKM. Deletions cut 7 bases from V and 4 bases from J, with 14 bases between. The CDR3 spans 13 residues.

J is TRBJ2-7 and V is TRBV6-5; 12 nucleotides line up with TRBD1. The CDR3 contains 13 residues. The ends lost 6 bases at V and 7 bases at J; junction bases unmatched: 4. The germline CDR1 and CDR2 sequences are MNHEY and SVGAGI. The CDR3 sequence: CASRGQGAGEQYF. The CDR3 region has the DNA TGTGCCAGCAGGGGACAGGGGGCTGGAGAGCAGTACTTC.

V usage is TRBV5-1 and J usage is TRBJ1-4; D is ambiguous. Trimming left V 0 bases short and J 4 bases short, with 7 bases between. The CDR3 extends over 14 amino acids. Germline V gives CDR1 SGHRS, CDR2 YFSETQ. DNA of the CDR3: TGCGCCAGCAGCTTGGGTTCGGGTAATGAAAAACTGTTTTTT. Translation: CASSLGSGNEKLFF. The full variable domain, completed using reference TRBV5-1 and TRBJ1-4, is KAGVTQTPRYLIKTRGQQVTLSCSPISGHRSVSWYQQTPGQGLQFLFEYFSETQRNKGNFPGRFSGRQFSNSRSEMNVSTLELGDSALYLCASSLGSGNEKLFFGSGTQLSVL.

The rearrangement uses TRBV6-1 and TRBJ1-6; 7 bases align to TRBD1. Unmatched junction bases numbered 2, after V lost 1 base and J lost 5 bases. This CDR3 region has 15 residues. CDR1 is MNHNS and CDR2 is SASEGT in the germline V gene. This CDR3 is CASSEGQGHNSPLHF. The CDR3 nucleotides are TGTGCCAGCAGTGAAGGACAGGGCCATAATTCACCCCTCCACTTT.

This clone occurred once. This rearrangement joins TRBV6-1 to TRBJ2-2, with 10 positions matching TRBD1. The V gene end was trimmed by 3 bases and the J gene end by 2 bases; junction bases not matched to a gene: 3. The CDR3 sequence is 16 residues long. Germline CDR1 is MNHNS and CDR2 is SASEGT. DNA for the CDR3: TGTGCCAGCAGTGACGGGACAGGGGAAAACACCGGGGAGCTGTTTTTT. It translates to CASSDGTGENTGELFF.

The chain carries TRBV11-2 and TRBJ1-2, with a possible D match to TRBD1 (6 bases). The germline V gene encodes CDR1 SGHAT and CDR2 FQNNGV. The V end was cut by 1 base, the J end by 4 bases, with 13 bases between. The CDR3 consists of 15 residues. This chain's CDR3 is CASSLGKDRLYGYTF. In nucleotides, the CDR3 is TGTGCCAGCAGCTTAGGCAAGGACAGACTCTATGGCTACACCTTC.

This sequence joins TRBV5-4 and TRBJ2-2, with a tentative D call TRBD1 (6 bases). The germline V gene encodes CDR1 SGHNT and CDR2 YYREEE (reference sequence). The CDR3 contains 13 residues. Between the trimmed V and J ends, which lost 5 bases and 6 bases, there was a span of 11 bases. The CDR3 spells CASREGVAGELFF. The CDR3, as DNA: TGTGCCAGCAGAGAGGGGGTAGCCGGGGAGCTGTTTTTT.

The V gene is TRBV7-9, the J gene TRBJ2-1; 14 nucleotides line up with TRBD2. The J segment lost 7 bases and the V segment lost 3 bases, leaving 2 bases of the junction unmatched. This CDR3 is built from 15 residues. In germline, CDR1 is SEHNR, CDR2 FQNEAQ (reference sequence). CDR3 amino acids: CASSLGLAGVNEQFF. Written as DNA, the CDR3 is TGTGCCAGCAGCTTGGGACTAGCGGGAGTGAATGAGCAGTTCTTC.

The chain has TRBV2 and TRBJ2-1; 8 bases match TRBD2. J was trimmed by 8 bases and V by 3 bases; bases with no gene match: 6. The CDR3 loop spans 14 amino acids. Germline assignment: CDR1 SNHLY and CDR2 FYNNEI. This CDR3 reads CASSEGREVDEQFF. CDR3 coding DNA: TGTGCCAGCAGTGAGGGGCGGGAGGTGGATGAGCAGTTCTTC.

The V gene is TRBV27, the J gene TRBJ2-6; unclear D gene. V shed 5 bases and J shed 0 bases, with 11 bases lying between them. The CDR3 contains 16 residues. The V gene's germline CDR1 is MNHEY and CDR2 SMNVEV (reference sequence). The CDR3 region is CASSPRLISGANVLTF. For the CDR3, the DNA is TGTGCCAGCAGTCCCCGACTGATCTCTGGGGCCAACGTCCTGACTTTC. Together with reference TRBV27 and TRBJ2-6, the CDR3 gives the full variable domain: EAQVTQNPRYLITVTGKKLTVTCSQNMNHEYMSWYRQDPGLGLRQIYYSMNVEVTDKGDVPEGYKVSRKEKRNFPLILESPSPNQTSLYFCASSPRLISGANVLTFGAGSRLTVL.

The table lists this clone with a few counts. This sequence joins TRBV19 and TRBJ1-2; D not resolved. The CDR3 spans 15 residues. Trimming pared 5 bases from V and 2 bases from J, leaving 15 bases between. CDR1 is LNHDA, CDR2 SQIVND, per germline (reference sequence). In DNA form, the CDR3 reads TGTGCCAGTAGTGATACTGGGAGAATGAACTATGGCTACACCTTC. Its protein product is CASSDTGRMNYGYTF.

This chain joins TRBV5-1 and TRBJ2-7; 9 bases align to TRBD2. Germline values: CDR1 SGHRS, CDR2 YFSETQ. CDR3 length equals 15 residues. V lost 3 bases and J lost 2; bases outside the gene matches: 6. CDR3 protein: CASSSSGGKTYEQYF. Here the CDR3 DNA reads TGCGCCAGCAGCTCAAGCGGGGGGAAAACCTACGAGCAGTACTTC.

The chain combines TRBV6-5 with TRBJ2-7, with TRBD1 matching over 7 bases. The germline CDR1 and CDR2 sequences are MNHEY and SVGAGI. The J segment lost 0 bases and the V segment lost 6 bases, leaving 8 bases of the junction unmatched. CDR3 length: 15 residues. The CDR3 bases are TGTGCCAGCAGCAGAGACAGGGCAAGCTCCTACGAGCAGTACTTC. This gives the protein CASSRDRASSYEQYF.

There are many counts of this clone. The CDR3: CASSGPGPGATQYF. The CDR3 DNA sequence: TGTGCCAGCAGTGGGCCCGGGCCGGGGGCGACCCAGTACTTC. This rearrangement joins TRBV28 to TRBJ2-5, with D perhaps matching TRBD1 or TRBD2 (6 bases each). V lost 5 bases and J lost 7, with 17 bases in between. The germline gives CDR1 MDHEN, CDR2 SYDVKM. This CDR3 has 14 amino acids.

In its sample, this clone was seen a few times. The DNA for the CDR3 is TGTGCCAGCAGCTTCGGGGTAGGGAACACTGAAGCTTTCTTT. Protein: CASSFGVGNTEAFF. The chain is built from TRBV7-2 and TRBJ1-1; no reliable D call. Looked up from germline, CDR1 is SGHTA and CDR2 is FQGNSA. The CDR3 totals 14 residues. The V end lost 3 bases, the J end lost 1 base, and 9 bases lay between the germline ends.

This clone was counted once. The genes are TRBV11-2 and TRBJ2-1; D is uncertain. Trimming cost V 2 bases and J 5 bases, with 10 bases left between them. The CDR3 sequence is 14 residues long. The germline CDR1 and CDR2 sequences are SGHAT and FQNNGV. As DNA, the CDR3 is TGTGCCAGCAGCTTAACGCGACCGAACAATGAGCAGTTCTTC. Its translation: CASSLTRPNNEQFF.

This chain joins TRBV2 and TRBJ2-1, with 13 bases aligning to TRBD2. The germline gives CDR1 SNHLY, CDR2 FYNNEI. The CDR3 covers 14 residues. The V gene end was trimmed by 5 bases and the J gene end by 7 bases; junction bases not matched to a gene: 2. The CDR3 loop is CASSSLAGGNEQFF. The CDR3 nucleotides are TGTGCCAGCAGTTCACTAGCGGGGGGGAATGAGCAGTTCTTC.

With regard to this clone: With a much larger clone just one base away, this may be a read error. No DNA is shown, since the ends of the CDR3 on it are uncertain; the CDR3 is the one TCRdb lists. The chain links TRBV29-1 to TRBJ1-2. Ends included, the CDR3 has 11 residues. Germline assignment: CDR1 SQVTM and CDR2 ANQGSEA. CDR3: CSEFSNYGCTF.

The chain links TRBV19 to TRBJ1-1, with D possibly TRBD1 on 5 matching bases. V lost 4 bases and J lost 5, with 17 bases in between. The germline gives CDR1 LNHDA, CDR2 SQIVND (reference sequence). The CDR3 is made up of 15 amino acids. The CDR3 spells CASSRSPGGETEAFF. The DNA for the CDR3 is TGTGCCAGTAGTAGAAGTCCGGGAGGGGAAACTGAAGCTTTCTTT.

This rearrangement joins TRBV30 to TRBJ1-1, with 7 bases that match TRBD1. The V and J ends lost 5 bases and 1 base, in that order; junction bases with no gene match: 4. This CDR3 is 13 amino acids long. Germline values: CDR1 GTSNPN, CDR2 SVGIG (reference sequence). CDR3 DNA: TGTGCCTGGGAGGGGGCCTGGAACACTGAAGCTTTCTTT. Its protein is CAWEGAWNTEAFF.